The T cell receptor (beta chain) described here comes from a study of beta chain features in type 1 diabetes. Study details: Healthy donors and patients showed comparable age, gender and cell yields. Study results and caveats: Researchers report that Type 1 diabetes patients had moderately but significantly shorter TCRB CDR3s across all four CD4+ subsets.

All of the isolated RNA was reverse transcribed, so expressed TCRB transcripts were sequenced. The protocol was immunoSEQ multiplex PCR, while the TCRdb copy is restricted to in-frame clones and leaves out a portion. The table shows roughly 150,000 clones, with 9% occurring only once. This CDR3 has 13 residues. The ends were cut back, 5 bases at V and 7 bases at J, with 12 bases in the middle. In germline, CDR1 is LNHDA, CDR2 SQIVND (reference sequence). This clone was detected only a few times. As yet, its antigen is unknown. The origin of this receptor is a woman between 25 and 40 years old with type 1 diabetes. The sample consisted of central memory CD4+ T cells from blood. The chain has TRBV19 and TRBJ1-5; possibly TRBD1 for D (6 bases). The CDR3 DNA reads as TGTGCCAGTAGTCCAGGACAGAGCCAGCCCCAGCATTTT. Translating it yields CASSPGQSQPQHF.